The 5 T cell receptor beta chains reported below all come from one sample, sequenced in a study of regulatory T cells in long-lasting Graves disease. Time point described: newly diagnosed GD, antithyroid drugs for less than 3 months. RNA from PBMCs was the source of the TCR library. Combining iRepertoire HTBI primers with Arm-PCR of CDR3 regions, the authors built TCR beta libraries. A single record per CDR3 protein comes from TCRdb applying MiXCR to the multiplex PCR reads. In the table there are 350,000 to 450,000 distinct CDR3 sequences, 14% to 15% of which are singletons. These data were also filed under a second study, of T cells in Graves' hyperthyroidism and ophthalmopathy.

The sample was peripheral blood mononuclear cells (PBMCs), taken at new diagnosis, from a patient treated with antithyroid drugs. The receptors here all came from a woman aged 40 to 50 with Graves disease.

The V call is TRBV19, the J call TRBJ1-2, with 10 bases aligning to TRBD1. The CDR3 extends over 16 amino acids. V lost 3 bases, J lost 3 bases, and 7 bases stayed unmatched. Germline V CDR1 and CDR2: LNHDA, SQIVND (reference sequence). Here the CDR3 reads CASSIWDRGSDYGYTF. In DNA form, the CDR3 reads TGTGCCAGTAGTATTTGGGACAGGGGCTCCGACTATGGCTACACCTTC.

This clonotype has only one observation. It may be a read error: a sequence one base away is much more abundant. V gene TRBV29-1 combines with J gene TRBJ2-3, with D possibly being TRBD1 or TRBD2 (5 bases each). Deletions cut 6 bases from V and 0 bases from J, with 13 bases between. CDR3 size: 14 residues. Germline loops: CDR1 SQVTM, CDR2 ANQGSEA. The CDR3 loop is CSVDGGFSTDTQYF. DNA of the CDR3: TGCAGCGTGGATGGGGGATTTAGCACAGATACGCAGTATTTT.

This clonotype occurred many times. The chain employs TRBV11-3 and TRBJ2-1; the match to TRBD2 covers 9 bases. V trimming: 5 bases; J trimming: 14 bases; junction bases outside the gene matches: 13. Germline values: CDR1 SGHNT, CDR2 YENEEA. This CDR3 contains 14 residues. CDR3 protein: CASSVVLAGGGKFF. CDR3 coding DNA: TGTGCCAGCAGCGTCGTACTGGCGGGAGGGGGGAAGTTCTTC. Full variable domain (outside the CDR3, taken from reference TRBV11-3 and TRBJ2-1): EAGVVQSPRYKIIEKKQPVAFWCNPISGHNTLYWYLQNLGQGPELLIRYENEEAVDDSQLPKDRFSAERLKGVDSTLKIQPAELGDSAVYLCASSVVLAGGGKFFGPGTRLTVL.

Many counts were recorded for this clonotype. V is TRBV29-1 and J is TRBJ2-1, with D possibly TRBD1 on 5 matching bases. Per germline, CDR1 SQVTM and CDR2 ANQGSEA. The CDR3 extends over 14 amino acids. The V gene lost 0 bases and the J gene lost 4 bases, with 10 bases spanning the gap. In DNA form, the CDR3 reads TGCAGCGTTGAAGACAGGGTTACTTACAATGAGCAGTTCTTC. Translated, it gives CSVEDRVTYNEQFF.

The chain joins TRBV4-1 to TRBJ2-7; no clear D. There are 14 residues in the CDR3. Germline V gene lookup returns CDR1 MGHRA and CDR2 YSYEKL. The ends were cut back, 2 bases at V and 0 bases at J, with 8 bases in the middle. CDR3 sequence (DNA): TGCGCCAGCAGCCAAACCAGGAGCTCCTACGAGCAGTACTTC. Translated, it gives CASSQTRSSYEQYF.